Listed below are T cell receptor beta chains from one sample, sequenced in a study of radiation and T cells in renal cell carcinoma. Method: immunoSEQ multiplex PCR; TCRdb's copy keeps in-frame clones and lacks some. The profile covers 130,000 or so clones, with nearly 90% appearing a single time and 12% taken by the ten largest. The sample in question was blood, obtained from a patient whose treatment included radiotherapy and nephrectomy. All receptors derive from a woman between 50 and 59 years old with renal cell carcinoma. The CDR3 runs from the conserved cysteine through the conserved F or W. A D gene is named only where the DNA matches it firmly. For some rows the clone size is stated as once, few or many, or as a class when expanded; others skip it.

D	V	J	size	CDR3	DNA
NA	TRBV30	TRBJ1-1	few	CAWSGQANTEAFF	TGTGCCTGGAGTGGACAGGCGAACACTGAAGCTTTCTTT
NA	TRBV19	TRBJ2-7	NA	CASSNRDGEEQYF	TGTGCCAGTAGTAACCGGGATGGTGAGGAGCAGTACTTC
TRBD1	TRBV10-3	TRBJ1-1	once	CAISESGTDNTEAFF	TGTGCCATCAGTGAGTCGGGGACAGATAACACTGAAGCTTTCTTT
TRBD1	TRBV7-2	TRBJ1-5	NA	CASSLRQGGQPQHF	TGTGCCAGCAGTTTGCGACAGGGGGGTCAGCCCCAGCATTTT
NA	TRBV6-5	TRBJ2-3	NA	CASRSSTDTQYF	TGTGCCAGCAGATCAAGCACAGATACGCAGTATTTT
NA	TRBV10-1	TRBJ2-5	NA	CASSESLGGPKTQYF	TGCGCCAGCAGTGAGTCATTGGGGGGGCCAAAGACCCAGTACTTC
TRBD1	TRBV5-4	TRBJ2-7	NA	CASRTGPSGEQYF	TGTGCCAGCAGGACAGGGCCTTCGGGCGAGCAGTACTTC
TRBD2	TRBV5-1	TRBJ2-1	NA	CASSSGLAGASSYNEQFF	TGCGCCAGCAGCTCCGGACTAGCGGGGGCTAGCTCCTACAATGAGCAGTTCTTC
NA	TRBV5-1	TRBJ2-5	NA	CASSLESQGPETQYF	TGCGCCAGCAGCTTGGAGTCCCAGGGGCCAGAGACCCAGTACTTC
TRBD1	TRBV10-3	TRBJ2-1	many	CAISSRDREGNEQFF	TGTGCCATCAGCAGCCGGGACAGGGAAGGCAATGAGCAGTTCTTC
NA	TRBV5-4	TRBJ2-5	once	CASSSRDFQETQYF	TGTGCCAGCAGCTCGCGGGACTTCCAAGAGACCCAGTACTTC
NA	TRBV7-9	TRBJ1-1	NA	CASSPGTYSGAFF	TGTGCCAGCAGCCCCGGGACTTATTCTGGAGCTTTCTTT
NA	TRBV5-1	TRBJ1-2	NA	CASSLEGIDGYTF	TGCGCCAGCAGCTTGGAAGGTATCGATGGCTACACCTTC
TRBD1	TRBV28	TRBJ1-5	NA	CASSSTGGERRNQPQHF	TGTGCCAGCAGTTCGACAGGGGGCGAACGTCGCAATCAGCCCCAGCATTTT
TRBD2	TRBV4-2	TRBJ2-4	NA	CASSQLGTSVENIQYF	TGTGCCAGCAGCCAACTCGGGACTAGCGTAGAAAACATTCAGTACTTC
TRBD2	TRBV4-2	TRBJ2-2	NA	CASSQETVAGANTGELFF	TGTGCCAGCAGCCAAGAAACTGTAGCGGGGGCGAACACCGGGGAGCTGTTTTTT
NA	TRBV30	TRBJ1-1	few	CAWSVTIGGTEAFF	TGTGCCTGGAGTGTAACAATTGGGGGCACTGAAGCTTTCTTT
NA	TRBV5-1	TRBJ1-5	once	CASSLEGGSSNQPQHF	TGCGCCAGCAGCTTGGAGGGGGGGAGTAGCAATCAGCCCCAGCATTTT
NA	TRBV7-3	TRBJ2-1	NA	CASSPARTSNEQFF	TGTGCCAGCAGCCCTGCGCGGACCTCCAATGAGCAGTTCTTC
NA	TRBV7-9	TRBJ2-5	NA	CASSLLAGLETQYF	TGTGCCAGCAGCTTATTGGCAGGGTTAGAGACCCAGTACTTC
NA	TRBV2	TRBJ2-1	NA	CASSESRTDNNKQFF	TGTGCCAGCAGTGAATCTAGGACAGATAATAACAAGCAGTTCTTC
TRBD1	TRBV5-5	TRBJ1-5	NA	CASSVIGTGSNQPQHF	TGTGCCAGCAGCGTAATAGGGACAGGTAGCAATCAGCCCCAGCATTTT
NA	TRBV6-5	TRBJ1-6	NA	CASSYTGSWNSPLHF	TGTGCCAGCAGTTATACGGGATCATGGAATTCACCCCTCCACTTT
NA	TRBV4-3	TRBJ2-3	NA	CASSQGVSRTDTQYF	TGCGCCAGCAGCCAAGGGGTATCCCGCACAGATACGCAGTATTTT
NA	TRBV5-1	TRBJ1-1	once	CASSLVLGLDTEAFF	TGCGCCAGCAGCTTGGTTTTGGGTTTGGACACTGAAGCTTTCTTT
NA	TRBV5-1	TRBJ1-2	NA	CASSSDGANYGYTF	TGCGCCAGCAGCTCGGACGGCGCTAACTATGGCTACACCTTC
TRBD1	TRBV2	TRBJ2-7	NA	CASSEAGTAYEQYF	TGTGCCAGCAGTGAAGCAGGGACAGCCTACGAGCAGTACTTC
NA	TRBV18	TRBJ1-2	NA	CASSLSGGNGYTF	TGTGCCAGCTCACTTTCCGGGGGTAATGGCTACACCTTC
TRBD2	TRBV30	TRBJ2-7	NA	CAWSVGGGDYEQYF	TGTGCCTGGAGTGTGGGCGGGGGGGACTACGAGCAGTACTTC
NA	TRBV29-1	TRBJ2-5	once	CSVSGKPPWETQYF	TGCAGCGTCTCCGGGAAGCCTCCGTGGGAGACCCAGTACTTC
NA	TRBV7-9	TRBJ2-2	once	CASSLSGATGELFF	TGTGCCAGCAGCTTATCCGGTGCCACCGGGGAGCTGTTTTTT
TRBD2	TRBV4-3	TRBJ2-5	NA	CASSQDWREGETQYF	TGCGCCAGCAGCCAAGATTGGAGGGAGGGAGAGACCCAGTACTTC
NA	TRBV30	TRBJ2-7	NA	CAWSHRGTYEQYF	TGTGCCTGGAGCCATAGGGGAACCTACGAGCAGTACTTC
NA	TRBV6-1	TRBJ1-1	NA	CASSDSPGGNTEAFF	TGTGCCAGCAGTGATTCGCCGGGGGGGAACACTGAAGCTTTCTTT
TRBD1	TRBV9	TRBJ2-2	NA	CASSVTGGTGELFF	TGTGCCAGCAGCGTAACAGGGGGCACCGGGGAGCTGTTTTTT
TRBD2	TRBV30	TRBJ2-4	NA	CAWSRKGLAGGIQYF	TGTGCCTGGAGTCGAAAGGGACTAGCAGGGGGCATTCAGTACTTC
NA	TRBV19	TRBJ1-3	NA	CASSPPAGNTIYF	TGTGCCAGTAGTCCACCGGCAGGAAACACCATATATTTT
NA	TRBV5-1	TRBJ2-3	NA	CASSLGVDTQYF	TGCGCCAGCAGCTTAGGGGTGGATACGCAGTATTTT
TRBD1	TRBV5-8	TRBJ2-6	NA	CASSLGTGGGGANVLTF	TGTGCCAGCAGCTTAGGAACAGGGGGTGGTGGGGCCAACGTCCTGACTTTC
NA	TRBV2	TRBJ1-6	NA	CAGREGENSPLHF	TGTGCCGGGCGGGAGGGGGAAAATTCACCCCTCCACTTT
TRBD2	TRBV10-3	TRBJ2-2	NA	CAIKGSGGTNTGELFF	TGTGCCATCAAGGGGAGCGGGGGGACCAACACCGGGGAGCTGTTTTTT
NA	TRBV7-9	TRBJ1-4	NA	CASSLDTGKLFF	TGTGCCAGCAGTTTGGATACTGGAAAACTGTTTTTT
NA	TRBV10-1	TRBJ1-5	NA	CASSELRGQPQHF	TGCGCCAGCAGTGAACTAAGGGGACAGCCCCAGCATTTT
NA	TRBV5-1	TRBJ2-2	NA	CASSFFEAGELFF	TGCGCCAGCAGCTTCTTCGAAGCCGGGGAGCTGTTTTTT
NA	TRBV19	TRBJ2-5	NA	CASSMGGSQETQYF	TGTGCCAGTAGTATGGGGGGCAGTCAAGAGACCCAGTACTTC
NA	TRBV2	TRBJ2-5	NA	CASTQSQTQYF	TGTGCCAGCACCCAATCGCAAACCCAGTACTTC
TRBD2	TRBV5-4	TRBJ2-1	NA	CASSRRTSGAYNEQFF	TGTGCCAGCAGCAGAAGGACTAGCGGGGCGTACAATGAGCAGTTCTTC